This T cell receptor beta chain came from a study of shared clonotypes between healthy human individuals (dated by TCRdb to about 2020). Notes on the research overall: Two women and three men aged 18 to 49 years were included in the cohort. To increase sequencing depth and limit assay-specific biases, TCR repertoire library preparation and sequencing were carried out by different laboratories using diverse techniques. Each donor's leukapheresis produced roughly between about 0.9 and 9.5 billion PBMCs. To estimate repertoire size and how much clonotypes are shared between individuals, the study performed deep sequencing of blood TCR repertoires from about five healthy adults. Here is what the overall study found, with its caveats: Based on pairwise subsampling, the degree of clonotype sharing among donors was expected to be affected by sequencing depth. Sampling was limited to blood, and TCR repertoires in tissue likely differ from TCR repertoires in blood. The genetic and exposure-history diversity represented was limited by the small number of donors.

The CDR3 contains 16 residues, cysteine and phenylalanine counted. The DNA shown is the 48-base CDR3, in frame from base 1. Germline trimming amounts to 0 bases on V and 4 bases on J, with 7 as the count of junction bases outside the gene matches. CDR1 and CDR2, looked up from the germline V gene, are SGHRS and YFSETQ. To note about this clone: Its antigen is unknown. Per-base qualities were not stored, and no clone one base away is much larger.

TCR CDR3 regions were amplified from genomic DNA by multiplex PCR using the deep immunoSEQ assay. Genomic DNA extracted from each cell subset was distributed evenly over all wells of several immunoSEQ 96-well plates, and each plate served as one replicate. Each replicate PCR for unsorted PBMC received roughly 300 ng genomic DNA, equal to 25,000 to 30,000 T cell genomes. Genomic DNA from unsorted PBMC was sequenced over ten immunoSEQ deep assay plates. Purified libraries were quantified with a Qubit 3.0 fluorometer, sized on a Bioanalyzer 2100, and re-quantified with the KAPA Library Quantification kit. Every immunoSEQ 96-well plate was sequenced on a separate single-read 150-cycle Illumina NextSeq 550 flow cell. In the original analysis: The immunoSEQ output contained only junctional sequences without quality scores, so filtering could not match that applied to full-length reads. To assign V/J genes and CDR3, sequences were annotated against IMGT germline references using PyIR, a Python wrapper for IgBLAST v1.9. Reads were removed for weak V/J assignments (E-value above 1e-6), missing CDR3, stop codons, out-of-frame junctions, or ambiguous translated residues. V3J clonotypes were defined by identical inferred V gene, J gene, and CDR3 amino acid sequence. Percentage overlap between repertoires was calculated by dividing the number of shared unique clonotypes by the size of the smaller repertoire. Richness of each repertoire was evaluated using RTK rarefaction, the Chao1 estimator, and Recon v2.1 estimates of unobserved clonotypes. TCRdb took over this immuneACCESS table, retaining in-frame rearrangements with V and J assigned. Such tables are incomplete; in checked studies, under half of the missing clones stem from an unresolved V gene, and the remainder is unexplained. V and J calls and clone size are given by that table; D and trimming were obtained from the DNA. The table for this sample lists about half a million clones; around 73% of them were counted only once. Around 13% of the sample belongs to the ten largest clones.

The donors were healthy, HIV-negative adults who had no recently reported acute infections or vaccinations. Only Caucasian adults living in Nashville, Tennessee, USA were represented among the donors. For unsorted samples, tens of millions of PBMCs were counted, and genomic DNA was extracted using the QIAamp DNA Blood Mini kit. Blood was collected by leukapheresis, and PBMCs were isolated by Ficoll-Histopaque density gradient centrifugation and then cryopreserved in liquid nitrogen vapor phase. Source material: PBMCs. The source of this sequence is a woman in her 40s in good health. Some clones in this sample may be carry-over from other donors' samples. This receptor chain uses TRBV5-1 and TRBJ2-1; TRBD2 fits 7 bases in the junction. The nucleotides read TGCGCCAGCAGCTTGGCGGCTAGCGGACCATACAATGAGCAGTTCTTC. Translated, this is CASSLAASGPYNEQFF.